The clone carrying this TCR beta chain showed up just a few times. Its antigen is undetermined. The data belong to a study of T-cell memory formation after mild COVID-19. The CDR3 contains 16 residues. V was pared by 1 base and J by 7 bases, with 16 bases between. Per germline, CDR1 LGHNA and CDR2 YNFKEQ. General study results and limits: Contracting clones from day 15 to 85 had balanced CD4/CD8; later expanders favoured CD4+. CM and EM subsets held most contracting CD4+ clones; EMRA held CD8+ ones.

TCRdb re-derived calls from the 5' RACE reads in MiXCR, one entry per CDR3 protein. The repertoire holds some 300,000 distinct CDR3 sequences, with roughly a fifth as singletons. Sequenced sample: PBMCs or a T cell subset sorted from them (not recorded which). The TCR was taken from a man aged 18 to 35 who had mild COVID-19 (a few samples of this study predate the infection). Cell type and time point are not known. The chain combines TRBV4-2 with TRBJ2-2, with D perhaps being TRBD1 or TRBD2 (6 bases each). CDR3 in amino acids: CASSQGIGGGIGELFF. The DNA for the CDR3 is TGTGCCAGCAGCCAAGGTATCGGGGGCGGCATCGGGGAGCTGTTTTTT.